This passage covers 30 T cell receptor beta chains from one sample sequenced in a study of shared clonotypes between healthy human individuals. Using immunoSEQ multiplex PCR, the repertoire was profiled, and TCRdb retains in-frame clones only, with some absent. The table has around 2,000,000 clones, about 95% seen once. Source material: naive CD4+ T cells sorted from blood. The sample's subset: CD45RA+ positively selected. The receptors shown here come from a man between 18 and 29 years old in good health.

The chain has TRBV7-9 and TRBJ1-6; no definite D call. The CDR3 is made up of 13 amino acids. Per germline, CDR1 SEHNR and CDR2 FQNEAQ (reference sequence). Trimming cost V 3 bases and J 8 bases, with 8 bases left between them. For the CDR3, the DNA is TGTGCCAGCAGCTTTACTAGGGATTCACCCCTCCACTTT. This codes for CASSFTRDSPLHF. The full variable domain, completed using reference TRBV7-9 and TRBJ1-6, is DTGVSQNPRHKITKRGQNVTFRCDPISEHNRLYWYRQTLGQGPEFLTYFQNEAQLEKSRLLSDRFSAERPKGSFSTLEIQRTEQGDSAMYLCASSFTRDSPLHFGNGTRLTVT.

The gene calls are TRBV30 and TRBJ1-4, with a possible D match to TRBD1 (5 bases). With 2 bases removed from V and 0 bases from J, the gap between germline ends came to 13 bases. CDR1 and CDR2 (germline): GTSNPN, SVGIG (reference sequence). CDR3 length equals 16 residues. In nucleotides, the CDR3 is TGTGCCTGGAGTTTGGGGCAGCCATCAACTAATGAAAAACTGTTTTTT. It codes for CAWSLGQPSTNEKLFF.

V and J are TRBV19 and TRBJ2-5; D is unclear. CDR3 size: 16 residues. Germline V lookup: CDR1 LNHDA, CDR2 SQIVND (reference sequence). The V end lost 4 bases, the J end lost 2 bases, and 17 bases lay between the germline ends. CDR3 protein: CASSNLAGPLQETQYF. The CDR3 DNA reads TGTGCCAGTAGTAATTTGGCAGGCCCCCTGCAAGAGACCCAGTACTTC.

V and J are TRBV7-3 and TRBJ2-3, with a possible D match to TRBD2 (5 bases). This CDR3 has 15 residues. The germline V gene has CDR1 SGHTA and CDR2 FQGTGA. Trimming cost V 0 bases and J 0 bases, with 7 bases left between them. The CDR3 loop reads CASSLTPGSTDTQYF. The CDR3, as DNA: TGTGCCAGCAGCTTAACACCGGGGAGCACAGATACGCAGTATTTT.

The chain has TRBV28 and TRBJ1-5; 10 bases line up with TRBD1. The CDR3 runs 16 residues. The ends lost 3 bases at V and 2 bases at J; junction bases unmatched: 4. Germline V CDR1 and CDR2: MDHEN, SYDVKM. For the CDR3, the DNA is TGTGCCAGCAGTTTGGGACAGGGGTCGGGCAATCAGCCCCAGCATTTT. Translating it yields CASSLGQGSGNQPQHF.

This clone was observed at least ten times. This likely comes from a read error, as the CDR3 has no conserved phenylalanine or tryptophan at its end. The DNA is omitted, as the CDR3 cannot be located on it reliably, and the CDR3 follows TCRdb's listing. The chain couples TRBV27 to TRBJ2-7; the table's D gene call, TRBD1, was not cross checked with the DNA. The CDR3 is made up of 12 amino acids, end residues included. Germline CDR1 reads MNHEY; CDR2 reads SMNVEV (reference sequence). CDR3 protein: CASCPGQGPLWY.

The chain recombines TRBV7-6 with TRBJ2-6; D is uncertain. This CDR3 has 16 amino acids. V lost 3 bases and J 0 bases, leaving 9 bases between the germline ends. Germline assignment: CDR1 SGHVS and CDR2 FNYEAQ. CDR3 in DNA: TGTGCCAGCAGCTTGGGTTCAACCTCTGGGGCCAACGTCCTGACTTTC. Translated: CASSLGSTSGANVLTF.

This chain connects TRBV19 to TRBJ1-2, with D possibly being TRBD1 (6 bases). The germline V gene encodes CDR1 LNHDA and CDR2 SQIVND (reference sequence). V lost 3 bases to trimming and J lost 4 bases, with 18 bases between them. This CDR3 comprises 16 residues. CDR3 coding DNA: TGTGCCAGTAGTATTTTTGGACAGAGCTATTTCTATGGCTACACCTTC. The encoded protein is CASSIFGQSYFYGYTF.

This clone is a singleton in its sample. The chain carries TRBV9 and TRBJ2-3; D is uncertain. V was shortened by 0 bases and J by 0 bases, with 8 bases between the two germline ends. Germline CDR1 reads SGDLS; CDR2 reads YYNGEE. This CDR3 contains 15 residues. The CDR3 is CASSVDPSSTDTQYF. CDR3 coding DNA: TGTGCCAGCAGCGTAGATCCATCTAGCACAGATACGCAGTATTTT.

The rearrangement joins TRBV28 to TRBJ2-7; D remains unclear. The CDR3 contains 11 residues. CDR1 MDHEN and CDR2 SYDVKM come from the germline V gene. The ends were cut back, 6 bases at V and 3 bases at J, with 6 bases in the middle. The DNA of the CDR3 is TGTGCCAGCAGCAACATCTACGAGCAGTACTTC. Protein sequence: CASSNIYEQYF.

This chain joins TRBV7-6 and TRBJ1-1; D gene unclear. Germline CDR1 reads SGHVS; CDR2 reads FNYEAQ. The CDR3 contains 13 residues. The ends were cut back, 5 bases at V and 0 bases at J, with 7 bases in the middle. As DNA, the CDR3 is TGTGCCAGCAGCCAACAACTGAACACTGAAGCTTTCTTT. Translation gives CASSQQLNTEAFF.

V gene TRBV4-3 combines with J gene TRBJ1-1; the D gene is possibly TRBD1 (6 bases). CDR1 and CDR2 from the germline V gene are LGHNA and YSLEER. The CDR3 consists of 14 residues. Trimming cost V 4 bases and J 5 bases, with 14 bases left between them. CDR3 region: CASSRGTGKTEAFF. The CDR3 region has the DNA TGCGCCAGCAGCCGAGGAACAGGGAAGACTGAAGCTTTCTTT.

V usage is TRBV18 and J usage is TRBJ1-2; D is unclear. CDR3 length: 14 amino acids. Germline values: CDR1 KGHSH, CDR2 LQKENI. Trimming left V 0 bases short and J 8 bases short, with 13 bases between. DNA of the CDR3: TGTGCCAGCTCACCACCCTCCGCAGACGGGGGCTACACCTTC. It translates to CASSPPSADGGYTF.

The chain joins TRBV10-3 to TRBJ2-3; 7 positions match TRBD2. CDR3 length equals 14 residues. V shed 2 bases, J shed 1 base, and the junction held 0 bases outside the gene matches. Germline V gene sequence: CDR1 ENHRY, CDR2 SYGVKD. The CDR3 region has the DNA TGTGCCATCAGTGAGCGGGAGGGCACAGATACGCAGTATTTT. It translates to CAISEREGTDTQYF.

This clone was counted once. This CDR3 is also generated by other DNA sequences in the sample. This chain connects TRBV19 to TRBJ1-1; D not resolved. V lost 3 bases, J lost 0 bases, and 5 bases lay in between. CDR3 size: 13 residues. Germline CDR1 LNHDA, CDR2 SQIVND (reference sequence). CDR3 sequence reads: CASSISVNTEAFF. CDR3 coding DNA: TGTGCCAGTAGTATTTCGGTGAACACTGAAGCTTTCTTT.

The chain links TRBV10-1 to TRBJ2-2; 14 bases agree with TRBD2. CDR1 and CDR2 from the germline V gene are WNHNN and SYGVQD (reference sequence). J gave up 7 bases and V 6 bases, and 7 bases lay outside the gene matches. The CDR3 has 16 amino acids. Here the CDR3 reads CASSLGLAGDGGELFF. CDR3 bases: TGCGCCAGCAGCCTGGGACTAGCGGGAGATGGCGGGGAGCTGTTTTTT.

This chain joins TRBV4-2 and TRBJ2-3; D may be TRBD2 (5 bases). From germline, CDR1 is LGHNA and CDR2 YNFKEQ. Trimming stripped 1 base from V and 5 bases from J, with 13 bases between. CDR3 length: 15 amino acids. CDR3 coding DNA: TGTGCCAGCAGCCAAGGAACCCTCGAGGGAGATACGCAGTATTTT. This sequence encodes CASSQGTLEGDTQYF.

The chain carries TRBV25-1 and TRBJ1-3; a weak D match, TRBD1 (5 bases). The CDR3 extends over 17 amino acids. The germline CDR1 and CDR2 sequences are MGHDK and SYGVNS. The germline V and J ends were trimmed by 7 bases and 0 bases, with 19 bases remaining between them. This CDR3 is CASIGAGPESSGNTIYF. CDR3 nucleotides: TGTGCCAGCATCGGGGCCGGGCCCGAGAGCTCTGGAAACACCATATATTTT. Full variable domain (missing parts from reference TRBV25-1 and TRBJ1-3): EADIYQTPRYLVIGTGKKITLECSQTMGHDKMYWYQQDPGMELHLIHYSYGVNSTEKGDLSSESTVSRIRTEHFPLTLESARPSHTSQYLCASIGAGPESSGNTIYFGEGSWLTVV.

CDR3 sequence reads: CASTPEGTGELFF. The CDR3 DNA reads TGTGCCAGTACCCCGGAGGGCACCGGGGAGCTGTTTTTT. The J gene is TRBJ2-2, the V gene TRBV19, with TRBD2 as a possible D gene (6 bases). V was trimmed by 7 bases and J by 4 bases, leaving 10 bases between them. The CDR3 runs 13 residues. Germline V CDR1 and CDR2: LNHDA, SQIVND (reference sequence).

The J gene is TRBJ2-2, the V gene TRBV29-1, with a weak D call TRBD1 (6 bases). CDR3 size: 14 residues. Trimming took off 7 bases at V and 7 bases at J, with 19 bases between the two ends. The germline V gene encodes CDR1 SQVTM and CDR2 ANQGSEA. As DNA, the CDR3 is TGCAGCGCCTCAGGGGCCGGGGCTATCGGGGAGCTGTTTTTT. Its translation: CSASGAGAIGELFF.

This clone was picked up one time. V is TRBV4-1 and J is TRBJ2-1; D ambiguous. Germline values: CDR1 MGHRA, CDR2 YSYEKL. V lost 5 bases, J lost 3 bases, and 8 bases lay in between. The CDR3 has 13 residues. The CDR3 sequence: CASSITIYNEQFF. The CDR3 coding sequence is TGCGCCAGCAGCATAACTATCTACAATGAGCAGTTCTTC.

J is TRBJ1-2 and V is TRBV18; possibly TRBD1 for D (6 bases). The ends were cut back, 2 bases at V and 6 bases at J, with 13 bases in the middle. Germline V CDR1 and CDR2: KGHSH, LQKENI. The CDR3 extends over 14 amino acids. CDR3 residues: CASSPSAGVDGYTF. Written as DNA, the CDR3 is TGTGCCAGCTCACCATCCGCAGGGGTGGATGGCTACACCTTC.

V gene TRBV6-1 combines with J gene TRBJ1-5; no firm D call. The CDR3 covers 12 residues. Germline V CDR1 and CDR2: MNHNS, SASEGT. V lost 2 bases, J lost 6 bases, and 5 bases lay in between. CDR3 bases: TGTGCCAGCAGTGAATGGAGTCAGCCCCAGCATTTT. This sequence encodes CASSEWSQPQHF.

The chain couples TRBV7-2 to TRBJ2-1; no firm D call. This CDR3 has 16 residues. V dropped 1 base and J dropped 0 bases, with 10 bases sitting between them. Germline CDR1 is SGHTA and CDR2 is FQGNSA. In DNA, the CDR3 is TGTGCCAGCAGCTTAGTGGGAAGGCCCTCCTACAATGAGCAGTTCTTC. Translating it yields CASSLVGRPSYNEQFF.

V and J are TRBV2 and TRBJ1-3; 9 positions match TRBD1. CDR1 and CDR2 from the germline V gene are SNHLY and FYNNEI. V was clipped by 1 base and J by 4 bases; unmatched bases: 2. The length of the CDR3 is 15 residues. DNA of the CDR3: TGTGCCAGCAGTGAAGAGGGACAGGGAGGAAACACCATATATTTT. Amino acids: CASSEEGQGGNTIYF.

The rearrangement links TRBV2 to TRBJ1-5; D unresolved. Germline values: CDR1 SNHLY, CDR2 FYNNEI. Trimming left V 1 base short and J 1 base short, with 8 bases between. This CDR3 region has 15 residues. This chain's CDR3 is CASSEGQVSNQPQHF. The CDR3 nucleotides are TGTGCCAGCAGTGAAGGCCAGGTGAGCAATCAGCCCCAGCATTTT.

The chain uses TRBV6-5 and TRBJ2-5; no clear D. The CDR3 spans 14 residues. CDR1 is MNHEY, CDR2 SVGAGI, per germline. V was shortened by 6 bases and J by 5 bases, with 16 bases between the two germline ends. The CDR3, as DNA: TGTGCCAGCAGGCCCGCCGAACCCAGGGAGACCCAGTACTTC. Translation gives CASRPAEPRETQYF.

A single count supports this clone. The chain employs TRBV6-1 and TRBJ2-4; weak D call: TRBD1 (6 bases). This CDR3 contains 13 residues. Germline CDR1 is MNHNS and CDR2 is SASEGT. Trimming shortened V by 6 bases and J by 3 bases, and 9 bases separated the two germline ends. The CDR3 DNA reads TGTGCCAGCAGGGTGGACAGCAAAAACATTCAGTACTTC. It yields the protein CASRVDSKNIQYF.

V gene TRBV6-5 combines with J gene TRBJ1-2; D is ambiguous. The CDR3 is 12 residues long. The ends were cut back, 8 bases at V and 2 bases at J, with 9 bases in the middle. Looked up from germline, CDR1 is MNHEY and CDR2 is SVGAGI. DNA for the CDR3: TGTGCCAGCCAAGGAGTCAACTATGGCTACACCTTC. Amino acids: CASQGVNYGYTF.

This clone was picked up one time. This chain uses TRBV6-6 with TRBJ1-1, with TRBD1 identical over 7 bases. V lost 1 base to trimming and J lost 8 bases; unmatched junction nucleotides: 4. CDR1 is MNHNY and CDR2 is SVGAGI in the germline V gene (reference sequence). The CDR3 has 13 residues. CDR3 sequence reads: CASSYLRDREAFF. For the CDR3, the DNA is TGTGCCAGCAGTTACTTACGGGACAGAGAAGCTTTCTTT.